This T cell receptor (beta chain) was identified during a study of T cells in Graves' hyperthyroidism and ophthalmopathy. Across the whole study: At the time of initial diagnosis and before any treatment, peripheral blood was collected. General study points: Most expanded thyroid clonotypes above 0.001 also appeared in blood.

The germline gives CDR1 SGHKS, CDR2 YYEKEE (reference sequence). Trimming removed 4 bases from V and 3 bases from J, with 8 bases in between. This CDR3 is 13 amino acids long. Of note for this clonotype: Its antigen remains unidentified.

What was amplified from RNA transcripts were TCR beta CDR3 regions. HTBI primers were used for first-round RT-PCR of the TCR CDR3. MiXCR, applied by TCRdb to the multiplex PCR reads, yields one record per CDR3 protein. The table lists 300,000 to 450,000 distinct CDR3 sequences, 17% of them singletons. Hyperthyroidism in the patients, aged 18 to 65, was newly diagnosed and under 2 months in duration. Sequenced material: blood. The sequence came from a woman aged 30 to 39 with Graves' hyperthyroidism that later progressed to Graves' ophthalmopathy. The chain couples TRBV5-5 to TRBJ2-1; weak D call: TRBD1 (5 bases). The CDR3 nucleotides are TGTGCCAGCAGCACAGGATTCTACAATGAGCAGTTCTTC. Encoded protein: CASSTGFYNEQFF.